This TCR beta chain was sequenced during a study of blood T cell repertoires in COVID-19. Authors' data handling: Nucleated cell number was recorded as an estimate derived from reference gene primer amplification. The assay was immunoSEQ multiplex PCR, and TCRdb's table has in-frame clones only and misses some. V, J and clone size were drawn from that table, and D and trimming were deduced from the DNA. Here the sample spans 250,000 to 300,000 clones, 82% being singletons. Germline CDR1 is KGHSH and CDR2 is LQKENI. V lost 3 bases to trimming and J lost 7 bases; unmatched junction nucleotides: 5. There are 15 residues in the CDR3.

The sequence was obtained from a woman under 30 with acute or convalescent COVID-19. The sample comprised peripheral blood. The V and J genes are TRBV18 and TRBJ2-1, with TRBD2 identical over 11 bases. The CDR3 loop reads CASSPSTSGTNEQFF. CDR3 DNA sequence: TGTGCCAGCTCACCCTCGACTAGCGGGACGAATGAGCAGTTCTTC.